This is a list of T cell receptor beta chains from one sample in a study of cytomegalovirus exposure and HLA in healthy donors. The repertoire was sequenced with immunoSEQ multiplex PCR; TCRdb's copy has only in-frame clones and lacks some. The sample yields roughly 200,000 clones, 9.5% to 15% seen once. The sequencing input was PBMCs. The receptors derive from a man over 45 in good health and CMV-seropositive. Each CDR3 is given with its conserved first and last residue. Fields, in order: J gene, V gene, D gene, CDR3 protein. The D gene is left open where the match is weak.

TRBJ2-6,TRBV9,TRBD1,CASSPVGQGVFLGANVLTF
TRBJ1-5,TRBV7-9,NA,CASSLSGVKQPQHF
TRBJ2-3,TRBV11-2,NA,CASSLVGRGNTDTQYF
TRBJ2-3,TRBV5-6,TRBD2,CASSSLGLAGGTDTQYF
TRBJ2-5,TRBV28,NA,CASSTLERETQYF
TRBJ2-5,TRBV5-1,NA,CASSLSGQETQYF
TRBJ2-3,TRBV9,TRBD2,CASSVAAGGITDTQYF
TRBJ1-2,TRBV14,NA,CASSQLGAQSLYGYTF
TRBJ1-5,TRBV19,TRBD1,CASSIARTGNQPQHF
TRBJ1-1,TRBV19,NA,CASSIDRGGGTEAFF
TRBJ2-1,TRBV7-2,TRBD2,CASSFPGLAGFNEQFF
TRBJ1-1,TRBV4-3,TRBD1,CASSQDSGTENTEAFF
TRBJ2-1,TRBV6-4,NA,CASSDSPGHNEQFF
TRBJ2-1,TRBV5-1,NA,CASSLMPSGSYNEQFF
TRBJ2-3,TRBV18,TRBD2,CASSTSGARVDTQYF
TRBJ2-1,TRBV11-2,NA,CASSQPGHYNEQFF
TRBJ1-2,TRBV29-1,NA,CSVANPGQGYGYTF
TRBJ2-7,TRBV6-6,NA,CASHDGSYEQYF
TRBJ1-5,TRBV7-9,NA,CASSLGSQPQHF
TRBJ1-1,TRBV29-1,TRBD1,CSVDTGVATEAFF
TRBJ1-1,TRBV1,NA,CTSSQDIAGENLLNHTEAFF
TRBJ2-5,TRBV30,TRBD1,CAWSKGQGAKTQYF
TRBJ1-5,TRBV18,NA,CASSLGHSNQPQHF
TRBJ2-5,TRBV9,TRBD2,CASSVAGVSGGAETQYF
TRBJ2-5,TRBV5-1,NA,CASSLVGGAETQYF
TRBJ2-2,TRBV5-4,NA,CASSLVGEVRARNTGELFF
TRBJ2-5,TRBV9,NA,CARSRQVQETQYF
TRBJ2-5,TRBV9,TRBD1,CASSVSGTAQETQYF
TRBJ1-1,TRBV6-1,TRBD1,CASTYNRGNTEAFF
TRBJ1-6,TRBV11-2,NA,CASSLSRGGGSPLHF
TRBJ2-1,TRBV28,TRBD1,CASSLLTGSSSYNEQFF
TRBJ2-5,TRBV7-6,TRBD2,CASSSGRLAGAQETQYF
TRBJ2-5,TRBV5-4,TRBD2,CASSRAASGGSQETQYF
TRBJ2-7,TRBV7-2,TRBD2,CASSLGSGGFTYEQYF
TRBJ1-6,TRBV18,NA,CASSGGGLGVALHF
TRBJ1-5,TRBV5-1,NA,CASSLAGGNQPQHF
TRBJ1-1,TRBV7-3,NA,CASSLNGIEVFF
TRBJ1-6,TRBV27,NA,CASSPGRGNSPLHF
TRBJ2-5,TRBV11-2,NA,CASGYRGHRLRQETQYF
TRBJ2-6,TRBV2,NA,CASSQSPPANVLTF
TRBJ2-5,TRBV5-1,NA,CASSLGLEETQYF
TRBJ2-5,TRBV5-1,TRBD2,CASSSSGGSETQYF
TRBJ1-2,TRBV2,NA,CASSVTENYGYTF
TRBJ1-5,TRBV27,TRBD1,CASRQQGGQPQHF
TRBJ2-5,TRBV5-4,NA,CASSPGTFQETQYF
NA,TRBV4-3,NA,CASSQAARAGRDEQFF
TRBJ2-3,TRBV2,TRBD1,CASRLGQGGSTDTQYF
TRBJ2-3,TRBV12-5,NA,CASGSYRTGGPTDTQYF
TRBJ2-5,TRBV7-2,NA,CASSLKLTGHNGETQYF
TRBJ1-2,TRBV7-2,NA,CASSPGVYYGYTF
TRBJ2-5,TRBV27,NA,CASSLSAPGSETQYF